The 21 T cell receptor beta chains in this list originate from one sample, sequenced in a study of prognosis after radiotherapy for stage I lung cancer. By two-round multiplex PCR, the TCR beta CDR3 was amplified from genomic DNA. Amplification in first-round PCR relied on primers specific to each TRBV and TRBJ gene. MiXCR, run by TCRdb on the multiplex PCR reads, gives a single entry per CDR3 protein. The table includes about 24,000 distinct CDR3 sequences, roughly 40% detected once. Sequenced material: PBMCs, taken before or after stereotactic body radiation therapy (not recorded which). These receptors all stem from a donor at least 50 years old with non-small cell lung cancer.

This clonotype was recorded at least ten times. This chain uses TRBV12-5 with TRBJ2-5; 9 bases map to TRBD2. Losses at the gene ends were 6 bases for V and 2 bases for J; bases not matched to a gene: 10. From germline, CDR1 is LGHNT and CDR2 FRNRAP. This CDR3 comprises 16 residues. The CDR3 DNA is TGTGCTAGTGGCTCCTTGGGCGGGAGGGCGCAAGAGACCCAGTACTTC. It is translated as CASGSLGGRAQETQYF.

The J gene is TRBJ2-5, the V gene TRBV5-1; D unclear. CDR1 SGHRS and CDR2 YFSETQ come from the germline V gene. The CDR3 length is 14 residues. V lost 1 base and J 5 bases, leaving 12 bases between the germline ends. The CDR3 loop is CASSLIRVGETQYF. CDR3 nucleotide sequence: TGCGCCAGCAGCTTGATTAGGGTTGGGGAGACCCAGTACTTC. The full variable domain, its missing parts supplied by reference TRBV5-1 and TRBJ2-5, is KAGVTQTPRYLIKTRGQQVTLSCSPISGHRSVSWYQQTPGQGLQFLFEYFSETQRNKGNFPGRFSGRQFSNSRSEMNVSTLELGDSALYLCASSLIRVGETQYFGPGTRLLVL.

This clonotype was observed many times. J is TRBJ1-4 and V is TRBV6-1; tentatively, D is TRBD1 (5 bases). V gave up 4 bases and J gave up 11 bases, with 23 bases separating them. The CDR3 is 16 residues long. Germline V gives CDR1 MNHNS, CDR2 SASEGT. The CDR3 is CASSGFSDPLKGKLFF. In DNA, the CDR3 is TGTGCCAGCAGTGGATTCTCCGATCCCCTTAAGGGGAAACTGTTTTTT.

About this clonotype: The junction differs from germline at one of its ends, possibly a read error. The chain uses TRBV6-1 and TRBJ2-7; 11 bases are a match to TRBD1. Per the germline V gene, CDR1 is MNHNS and CDR2 is SASEGT. The CDR3 runs 14 residues. The DNA for the CDR3 is TGTGCCAGCCGCGTGGGACAGGGGGGCTACGAGCGGTACTTC. Translated, it gives CASRVGQGGYERYF.

Ten or more counts support this clonotype. This rearrangement joins TRBV7-3 to TRBJ2-2; D gene unclear. Trimming left V 1 base short and J 5 bases short, with 11 bases between. Germline V lookup: CDR1 SGHTA, CDR2 FQGTGA. The CDR3 runs to 15 residues. The CDR3 bases are TGTGCCAGCAGCTTAATGAGGACCGGAACCGGGGAGCTGTTTTTT. Amino acids: CASSLMRTGTGELFF.

The rearrangement uses TRBV7-9 and TRBJ2-3; 8 positions agree with TRBD1. Trimming at V came to 4 bases and at J to 2 bases, leaving 8 bases not matched to a gene. Per the germline V gene, CDR1 is SEHNR and CDR2 is FQNEAQ (reference sequence). The CDR3 covers 16 residues. The CDR3 nucleotides are TGTGCCAGCAGCTCGCAGGGGGCTCCGGTCACAGATACGCAGTATTTT. Protein sequence: CASSSQGAPVTDTQYF.

There are a few counts of this clonotype. This chain joins TRBV6-1 and TRBJ2-3; D is possibly TRBD1 (5 bases). V lost 1 base, J lost 1 base, and 18 bases lay in between. The CDR3 sequence is 18 residues long. Germline CDR1 and CDR2: MNHNS and SASEGT. This CDR3 is CASSEGTSTTHGTDTQYF. DNA of the CDR3: TGTGCCAGCAGTGAAGGGACATCTACTACCCACGGCACAGATACGCAGTATTTT.

The table lists this clonotype with many counts. The chain combines TRBV9 with TRBJ2-7, with 10 bases aligning to TRBD2. V was pared by 4 bases and J by 1 base, with 8 bases of the junction left unmatched. This CDR3 has 16 amino acids. From germline, CDR1 is SGDLS and CDR2 YYNGEE. The CDR3 region has the DNA TGTGCCAGCAGCCCACGGGGACTAGCGAGATCCTACGAGCAGTACTTC. Its translation is CASSPRGLARSYEQYF.

The chain links TRBV5-1 to TRBJ2-7, with a possible D match to TRBD1 (5 bases). This CDR3 is built from 14 residues. With 0 bases removed from V and 6 bases from J, the gap between germline ends came to 13 bases. Per the germline V gene, CDR1 is SGHRS and CDR2 is YFSETQ. As DNA, the CDR3 is TGCGCCAGCAGCTTGGGGCAGGCGCAGGGCGAGCAGTACTTC. Translating gives CASSLGQAQGEQYF.

There are many counts of this clonotype. The rearrangement links TRBV6-5 to TRBJ2-5; D is possibly TRBD2 (7 bases). In germline, CDR1 is MNHEY, CDR2 SVGAGI. V was clipped by 2 bases and J by 1 base, with 17 bases between them. The CDR3 totals 17 residues. The CDR3 spells CASSYGRGGLLQETQYF. In nucleotides, the CDR3 is TGTGCCAGCAGTTACGGGAGGGGGGGCCTCCTCCAAGAGACCCAGTACTTC.

With respect to this clonotype: One end of the junction varies from germline; a read error may be responsible. The chain couples TRBV6-9 to TRBJ2-3, with D unresolved. Germline lookup yields CDR1 MNHGY and CDR2 SVAAGI. CDR3 length equals 13 residues. DNA of the CDR3: TGTGCCAGCAGTTATTTTGGCACAGATACGCGGTATTTT. Amino acid sequence: CASSYFGTDTRYF.

This clonotype has at least ten counts. The rearrangement joins TRBV5-1 to TRBJ2-5, with 7 positions matching TRBD2. Per the germline V gene, CDR1 is SGHRS and CDR2 is YFSETQ. Trimming cost V 8 bases and J 0 bases; bases outside gene matches: 7. The CDR3 runs to 14 residues. The CDR3 region is CASSFGGDQETQYF. The CDR3 DNA reads as TGCGCCAGTTCTTTTGGGGGGGACCAAGAGACCCAGTACTTC.

Concerning this clonotype itself: Relative to the germline gene, one junction end is altered; a read error may explain this. The gene calls are TRBV7-9 and TRBJ2-7; 7 bases align to TRBD1. CDR3 length: 14 residues. Per germline, CDR1 SEHNR and CDR2 FQNEAQ (reference sequence). The CDR3 loop reads CASSPPTGPYEQYF. CDR3 DNA: TGTGCCAGCAGTCCCCCGACAGGGCCCTACGAGCAGTACTTT.

The table lists this clonotype with many counts. The chain links TRBV2 to TRBJ2-5, with 8 bases matching TRBD1. This CDR3 has 12 residues. Trimming took 11 bases from V and 4 from J; bases not matched to a gene: 6. CDR1 is SNHLY, CDR2 FYNNEI, per germline. CDR3 sequence: CALTGTGETQYF. Written as DNA, the CDR3 is TGTGCCCTCACGGGGACAGGAGAGACCCAGTACTTC.

The chain employs TRBV20-1 and TRBJ1-5; a weak D match, TRBD1 (5 bases). The CDR3 runs to 13 residues. Trimming shortened V by 0 bases and J by 6 bases, and 9 bases separated the two germline ends. In germline, CDR1 is DFQATT, CDR2 SNEGSKA (reference sequence). The chain's CDR3 is CSARDREIQPQHF. The CDR3 coding sequence is TGCAGTGCTAGAGACAGGGAGATTCAGCCCCAGCATTTT.

This clonotype was recorded many times. This rearrangement joins TRBV10-2 to TRBJ2-7; no clear D. This CDR3 contains 14 residues. CDR1 is WSHSY, CDR2 SAAADI, per germline. V was pared by 3 bases and J by 3 bases, with 12 bases between. CDR3 amino acids: CASSDPLGYYEQYF. The CDR3 nucleotides are TGCGCCAGCAGTGACCCTTTAGGTTACTACGAGCAGTACTTC.

Worth noting for this clonotype: Only one base separates this from a far larger clonotype, so it likely reflects a read error. CDR3 in amino acids: CASSFRQGVYNEQFF. The CDR3 coding sequence is TGTGCCAGCAGTTTCAGACAGGGGGTCTACAATGAGCAGTTCTTC. J is TRBJ2-1 and V is TRBV6-4, with TRBD1 matching over 9 bases. The germline V gene has CDR1 MRHNA and CDR2 SNTAGT. The CDR3 totals 15 residues. Trimming at V came to 5 bases and at J to 3 bases, leaving 5 bases not matched to a gene.

There are a few counts of this clonotype. The gene calls are TRBV6-1 and TRBJ1-5; TRBD1 matches at 7 bases. The V segment lost 5 bases and the J segment 5 bases; nucleotides outside the gene matches: 6. The CDR3 runs 14 residues. Germline V gene lookup returns CDR1 MNHNS and CDR2 SASEGT. CDR3 amino acids: CASSKQTGYQPQHF. CDR3 nucleotides: TGTGCCAGCAGTAAACAGACAGGGTATCAGCCCCAGCATTTT.

At least ten counts were recorded for this clonotype. The chain has TRBV6-2 or TRBV6-3 and TRBJ2-1; the match to TRBD2 covers 11 bases. This CDR3 is 16 amino acids long. Germline CDR1 and CDR2: MNHEY and SVGEGT. The J segment lost 8 bases and the V segment lost 0 bases, leaving 6 bases of the junction unmatched. The DNA for the CDR3 is TGTGCCAGCAGTTACTCTTTAGCGGGAGGGCTCGATGAGCAGTTCTTC. It codes for CASSYSLAGGLDEQFF.

This clonotype has only one observation. The genes are TRBV27 and TRBJ2-1; D gene unclear. From germline, CDR1 is MNHEY and CDR2 SMNVEV (reference sequence). The CDR3 is 13 residues long. The germline V and J ends were trimmed by 0 bases and 9 bases, with 9 bases remaining between them. CDR3 amino acids: CASSLSAPREQFF. The CDR3 nucleotides are TGTGCCAGCAGTTTATCTGCCCCCCGTGAGCAGTTCTTC.

The chain has TRBV24-1 and TRBJ1-4; the D gene is possibly TRBD1 (6 bases). Per germline, CDR1 KGHDR and CDR2 SFDVKD. The CDR3 has 14 amino acids. Trimming stripped 3 bases from V and 4 bases from J, with 8 bases between. Written as DNA, the CDR3 is TGTGCCACCAGTGATACAGGGAATAATGAAAAACTGTTTTTT. It translates to CATSDTGNNEKLFF.